The 32 T cell receptor beta chains below come from one sample, sequenced in a study of memory CD4+ T cells and cytomegalovirus serostatus (dated by TCRdb to 2018 to 2020). Library preparation employed the immunoSEQ multiplex PCR assay. What TCRdb holds here is the immuneACCESS table cut down to in-frame rearrangements. Part of the clones is not present; checked against another copy, under half of the missing clones reflect an unresolved V gene, and the others are unexplained. Here the sample has tens of thousands of clones; 80% to 85% occur a single time. Nearly 0.9% of the sample belongs to the ten largest clones. A FACSAria II was used to sort memory CD4+ T cells, defined as single viable CD3+CD4+CD8-CD45RO+ cells. Sequencing was done on a sample of memory CD4+ T cells from blood. The receptors shown here come from an adult in good health and CMV-seronegative.

The rearrangement links TRBV11-3 to TRBJ1-1; D is possibly TRBD1 (6 bases). Germline V gene data show CDR1 as SGHNT and CDR2 as YENEEA. This CDR3 spans 14 amino acids. Trimming pared 4 bases from V and 11 bases from J, leaving 20 bases between. The CDR3 loop is CASSSRGIVREAFF. The CDR3, as DNA: TGTGCCAGCAGCTCAAGGGGGATAGTCAGGGAGGCTTTCTTT.

A single count supports this clone. The chain links TRBV27 to TRBJ1-6; D is perhaps TRBD1 (5 bases). V lost 5 bases, J lost 5 bases, and 16 bases lay in between. The CDR3 runs to 16 residues. In germline, CDR1 is MNHEY, CDR2 SMNVEV (reference sequence). This CDR3 reads CASSPLGQGDNSPLHF. CDR3 sequence (DNA): TGTGCCAGCAGTCCTCTCGGGCAGGGCGATAATTCACCCCTCCACTTT.

There are a few counts of this clone. The J gene is TRBJ1-2, the V gene TRBV28, with no clear D. Germline lookup yields CDR1 MDHEN and CDR2 SYDVKM. Trimming left V 5 bases short and J 5 bases short, with 6 bases between. The CDR3 extends over 11 amino acids. CDR3 sequence reads: CASSAGYGYTF. The CDR3 nucleotides are TGTGCCAGCAGTGCTGGGTATGGCTACACCTTC.

V and J are TRBV18 and TRBJ1-1; D perhaps matches TRBD1 (6 bases). The germline V and J ends were trimmed by 5 bases and 1 base, with 14 bases remaining between them. The CDR3 spans 15 residues. The germline V gene has CDR1 KGHSH and CDR2 LQKENI. CDR3 loop: CASSETGPGNTEAFF. For the CDR3, the DNA is TGTGCCAGCTCAGAAACAGGGCCGGGGAACACTGAAGCTTTCTTT.

DNA of the CDR3: TGTGCCAGCAGCCTCCCGGTCCACACCTTC. Protein product: CASSLPVHTF. J is TRBJ1-2 and V is TRBV21-1. TRBV21-1 is reported as a pseudogene. The CDR3 totals 10 residues.

The chain carries TRBV30 and TRBJ2-7, with D possibly TRBD2 on 7 matching bases. Trimming removed 2 bases at V and 4 bases at J, with 21 bases between. Looked up from germline, CDR1 is GTSNPN and CDR2 is SVGIG (reference sequence). The CDR3 is 16 residues long. The CDR3 here is CAWSQGERGARYEQYF. The CDR3 DNA follows: TGTGCCTGGAGTCAAGGGGAACGGGGGGCGCGGTACGAGCAGTACTTC.

This clone showed up just a few times. This chain uses TRBV4-2 with TRBJ1-2; D gene unclear. With 1 base removed from V and 1 base from J, the gap between germline ends came to 10 bases. Germline assignment: CDR1 LGHNA and CDR2 YNFKEQ. The CDR3 covers 15 residues. CDR3 DNA sequence: TGTGCCAGCAGCCAAGCTTCTCATCTTAACTATGGCTACACCTTC. It encodes CASSQASHLNYGYTF.

This clone was observed once. The chain uses TRBV30 and TRBJ2-3; no definite D call. The CDR3 consists of 14 residues. Germline CDR1 reads GTSNPN; CDR2 reads SVGIG (reference sequence). Trimming took 1 base from V and 4 from J, leaving 12 bases between them. The CDR3 DNA follows: TGTGCCTGGAGTGCGGGCCAGATGGCAGATACGCAGTATTTT. Amino acid sequence: CAWSAGQMADTQYF.

The chain employs TRBV6-1 and TRBJ2-2, with D possibly matching TRBD1 (6 bases). Trimming took 9 bases from V and 9 from J, leaving 11 bases between them. Germline loops: CDR1 MNHNS, CDR2 SASEGT. The CDR3 is made up of 11 amino acids. CDR3 DNA: TGTGCCAGTTACAGGGACCGGGAGCTGTTTTTT. As protein: CASYRDRELFF.

Only a few counts were recorded for this clone. The chain is built from TRBV11-3 and TRBJ1-4; 7 positions match TRBD1. Germline V gene lookup returns CDR1 SGHNT and CDR2 YENEEA. The V gene end was trimmed by 5 bases and the J gene end by 0 bases; junction bases not matched to a gene: 6. This CDR3 contains 16 residues. The CDR3 here is CASSRPGTATNEKLFF. The DNA for the CDR3 is TGTGCCAGCAGCCGACCCGGGACAGCAACTAATGAAAAACTGTTTTTT.

This chain uses TRBV9 with TRBJ1-6; no firm D call. Germline V lookup: CDR1 SGDLS, CDR2 YYNGEE. CDR3 size: 13 residues. V shed 0 bases and J shed 11 bases, with 9 bases lying between them. The CDR3: CASSVAQNTPLHF. The CDR3 nucleotides read TGTGCCAGCAGCGTAGCACAGAACACACCCCTCCACTTT.

CDR3 sequence: CASSGAGIRGNIQYF. The CDR3 region has the DNA TGTGCCAGCAGTGGTGCCGGGATCCGAGGGAACATTCAGTACTTC. V is TRBV28 and J is TRBJ2-4, with D maybe TRBD2 (5 bases). The V gene's germline CDR1 is MDHEN and CDR2 SYDVKM. Trimming took off 5 bases at V and 7 bases at J, with 18 bases between the two ends. The CDR3 totals 15 residues.

The gene calls are TRBV5-4 and TRBJ1-6; 7 bases agree with TRBD1. Germline V gene lookup returns CDR1 SGHNT and CDR2 YYREEE (reference sequence). V was pared by 4 bases and J by 7 bases, with 5 bases of the junction left unmatched. This CDR3 region has 14 residues. The CDR3 here is CASSQPGQNSPLHF. The CDR3 nucleotides read TGTGCCAGCAGCCAGCCGGGACAGAATTCACCCCTCCACTTT.

The V gene is TRBV5-1, the J gene TRBJ1-1; TRBD1 might be the D (6 bases). Germline V lookup: CDR1 SGHRS, CDR2 YFSETQ. The germline V and J ends were trimmed by 4 bases and 5 bases, with 18 bases remaining between them. This CDR3 has 15 residues. CDR3: CASSRQGSEVTEAFF. The CDR3 DNA reads as TGCGCCAGCAGCCGGCAGGGGTCCGAGGTAACTGAAGCTTTCTTT.

Concerning this clone itself: One junction end disagrees with the germline gene, perhaps due to a read error. The rearrangement joins TRBV5-1 to TRBJ1-1, with D possibly matching TRBD1 (6 bases). Germline loops: CDR1 SGHRS, CDR2 YFSETQ. This CDR3 contains 15 residues. This CDR3 is CASSPWTASNTEALF. DNA of the CDR3: TGCGCCAGCAGCCCGTGGACAGCCTCGAACACTGAAGCTCTCTTT.

V is TRBV7-3 and J is TRBJ2-5; no clear D. CDR1 and CDR2 from the germline V gene are SGHTA and FQGTGA. The CDR3 contains 13 residues. Trimming took 2 bases from V and 4 from J, leaving 8 bases between them. DNA of the CDR3: TGTGCCAGCAGCTTACGGATGAGAGAGACCCAGTACTTC. Protein: CASSLRMRETQYF.

This clone occurred once. V and J are TRBV7-3 and TRBJ2-3, with no clear D. This CDR3 contains 14 residues. CDR1 SGHTA and CDR2 FQGTGA come from the germline V gene. V lost 5 bases, J lost 2 bases, and 11 bases lay in between. CDR3 coding DNA: TGTGCCAGCAGCCCGGAAGCTGCCACAGATACGCAGTATTTT. Its translation: CASSPEAATDTQYF.

The chain combines TRBV4-1 with TRBJ2-4, with TRBD2 matching over 7 bases. V dropped 1 base and J dropped 3; count of bases not matched to a gene: 9. The CDR3 runs to 17 residues. Germline CDR1 MGHRA, CDR2 YSYEKL. CDR3 sequence: CASSQGRGEEVKNIQYF. The CDR3 DNA is TGCGCCAGCAGCCAAGGACGGGGGGAAGAGGTCAAAAACATTCAGTACTTC.

The rearrangement links TRBV6-1 to TRBJ1-1; 7 nucleotides align to TRBD1. V gave up 4 bases and J gave up 0 bases; unmatched junction bases: 2. The CDR3 extends over 14 amino acids. CDR1 is MNHNS, CDR2 SASEGT, per germline. The CDR3 DNA sequence: TGTGCCAGCAGTGGACAGGGAGTGAACACTGAAGCTTTCTTT. Protein sequence: CASSGQGVNTEAFF.

The sample holds a few counts of this clone. This sequence joins TRBV11-2 and TRBJ1-3; TRBD1 is a possible D gene (5 bases). The CDR3 consists of 14 residues. The germline V and J ends were trimmed by 5 bases and 8 bases, with 16 bases remaining between them. Germline loops: CDR1 SGHAT, CDR2 FQNNGV. The CDR3 spells CASSPLTRVDTIYF. DNA for the CDR3: TGTGCCAGCAGCCCGTTGACCAGGGTGGACACCATATATTTT.

The chain recombines TRBV5-1 with TRBJ2-1; D perhaps matches TRBD2 (6 bases). The length of the CDR3 is 13 residues. V lost 4 bases to trimming and J lost 3 bases, with 8 bases between them. The germline CDR1 and CDR2 sequences are SGHRS and YFSETQ. CDR3 amino acids: CASSTDYYNEQFF. The CDR3, as DNA: TGCGCCAGCAGCACGGACTACTACAATGAGCAGTTCTTC.

The gene calls are TRBV6-5 and TRBJ1-2; 8 nucleotides line up with TRBD1. V shed 10 bases and J 4 bases; nucleotides not matched to a gene: 8. Germline V gives CDR1 MNHEY, CDR2 SVGAGI. This CDR3 contains 13 residues. The CDR3 loop is CATSRDRLYGYTF. The CDR3 coding sequence is TGTGCCACCTCACGGGACAGGCTCTATGGCTACACCTTC.

This chain uses TRBV9 with TRBJ2-5; D remains unclear. With 0 bases removed from V and 4 bases from J, the gap between germline ends came to 13 bases. Germline V gene sequence: CDR1 SGDLS, CDR2 YYNGEE. The CDR3 totals 15 residues. CDR3 amino acids: CASSVGVGLTETQYF. The CDR3 nucleotides are TGTGCCAGCAGCGTAGGGGTGGGTCTTACAGAGACCCAGTACTTC.

The gene calls are TRBV6-6 and TRBJ2-7, with 8 bases that match TRBD1. CDR1 is MNHNY and CDR2 is SVGAGI in the germline V gene (reference sequence). V dropped 2 bases and J dropped 3; count of bases not matched to a gene: 6. The length of the CDR3 is 15 residues. The CDR3 DNA is TGTGCCAGCAGTTACCGGCCAGGGGGCGGCTACGAGCAGTACTTC. Residues: CASSYRPGGGYEQYF.

This chain joins TRBV28 and TRBJ2-5, with TRBD1 matching 8 bases. Germline CDR1 and CDR2: MDHEN and SYDVKM. The CDR3 contains 16 residues. With 6 bases clipped from V and 2 bases from J, the junction kept 11 bases outside the gene matches. CDR3 in amino acids: CASSIGQGSPQETQYF. CDR3 bases: TGTGCCAGCAGCATCGGACAGGGAAGTCCTCAAGAGACCCAGTACTTC.

The CDR3 bases are TGTGCCAGCAGCCGCTGGGACAGCTCTGGAAACACCATATATTTT. Its translation: CASSRWDSSGNTIYF. V is TRBV7-6 and J is TRBJ1-3, with 7 nucleotides matching TRBD1. The CDR3 consists of 15 residues. The germline gives CDR1 SGHVS, CDR2 FNYEAQ. V was clipped by 5 bases and J by 0 bases; unmatched bases: 4.

The chain has TRBV18 and TRBJ1-2; the D gene is possibly TRBD1 (5 bases). CDR1 is KGHSH and CDR2 is LQKENI in the germline V gene. Deletions cut 3 bases from V and 1 base from J, with 6 bases between. This CDR3 comprises 13 residues. For the CDR3, the DNA is TGTGCCAGCTCACCCGACAGTAACTATGGCTACACCTTC. It specifies CASSPDSNYGYTF.

As DNA, the CDR3 is TGTGCCAGTAGTATGCCCCCTCGGACGGCACATAATTCACCCCTCCACTTT. The encoded protein is CASSMPPRTAHNSPLHF. This chain connects TRBV19 to TRBJ1-6; no clear D. Germline CDR1 and CDR2: LNHDA and SQIVND (reference sequence). This CDR3 region has 17 residues. Trimming took 3 bases from V and 5 from J, leaving 17 bases between them. Full variable domain (outside the CDR3, taken from reference TRBV19 and TRBJ1-6): DGGITQSPKYLFRKEGQNVTLSCEQNLNHDAMYWYRQDPGQGLRLIYYSQIVNDFQKGDIAEGYSVSREKKESFPLTVTSAQKNPTAFYLCASSMPPRTAHNSPLHFGNGTRLTVT.

The rearrangement joins TRBV2 to TRBJ1-2, with D unresolved. With 2 bases removed from V and 4 bases from J, the gap between germline ends came to 8 bases. The CDR3 runs to 13 residues. Germline V gene data show CDR1 as SNHLY and CDR2 as FYNNEI. The CDR3 spells CASSEPPGYGYTF. CDR3 DNA sequence: TGTGCCAGCAGTGAACCCCCAGGCTATGGCTACACCTTC.

The chain couples TRBV11-2 to TRBJ2-7, with TRBD1 matching 9 bases. Germline V CDR1 and CDR2: SGHAT, FQNNGV. The CDR3 runs to 15 residues. V lost 5 bases to trimming and J lost 2 bases; unmatched junction nucleotides: 7. This CDR3 reads CASSTYRDRAYEQYF. The DNA of the CDR3 is TGTGCCAGCAGCACTTACCGGGACAGGGCCTACGAGCAGTACTTC.

V gene TRBV2 combines with J gene TRBJ1-6; no clear D gene. Trimming pared 0 bases from V and 9 bases from J, leaving 12 bases between. This CDR3 contains 15 residues. The germline V gene encodes CDR1 SNHLY and CDR2 FYNNEI. The CDR3 spells CASSEAPGTRSPLHF. CDR3 bases: TGTGCCAGCAGTGAAGCTCCGGGAACTCGTTCACCCCTCCACTTT.

The J gene is TRBJ2-1, the V gene TRBV7-8; D might be TRBD2 (5 bases). Trimming took 4 bases from V and 3 from J, leaving 10 bases between them. Germline V lookup: CDR1 SGHVS, CDR2 FQNEAQ. The CDR3 covers 14 residues. The CDR3 here is CASSSDGLYNEQFF. In DNA, the CDR3 is TGTGCCAGCAGCTCCGATGGACTCTACAATGAGCAGTTCTTC. Drawing the rest from reference TRBV7-8 and TRBJ2-1, the complete variable domain is GAGVSQSPRYKVAKRGQDVALRCDPISGHVSLFWYQQALGQGPEFLTYFQNEAQLDKSGLPSDRFFAERPEGSVSTLKIQRTQQEDSAVYLCASSSDGLYNEQFFGPGTRLTVL.